These T cell receptor beta chains were read from a single sample in a study of T cells in localized non-small cell lung cancer. TCRdb's table, derived via immunoSEQ multiplex PCR, lists solely in-frame clones and lacks some. The table records 15,000 to 25,000 clones, about 89% of them present only once. Sequenced here: peripheral blood, sampled before any cancer treatment. These receptors originate from a male donor older than 55 with stage I squamous cell lung carcinoma. Both conserved end residues are part of each CDR3. A D gene is named only where the DNA matches it firmly. The size entry is marked missing in some rows and otherwise reads once, few, many or a size class.

>TRBD2|TRBJ2-1|16|TRBV28|.
CASSSLSSGTINEQFF
TGTGCCAGCAGTTCCCTCTCTAGCGGGACAATCAATGAGCAGTTCTTC
>TRBD1|TRBJ2-7|17|TRBV11-3|once
CASSPGTGEAHSYEQYF
TGTGCCAGCAGCCCTGGGACAGGGGAGGCACATTCCTACGAGCAGTACTTC
>.|TRBJ2-6|18|TRBV19|medium-sized
CASSATGFGISGANVLTF
TGTGCCAGTAGTGCCACAGGGTTTGGGATTTCTGGGGCCAACGTCCTGACTTTC
>.|TRBJ2-7|16|TRBV9|.
CASSLGADSPRYEQYF
TGTGCCAGCAGCCTTGGCGCGGACAGTCCTAGGTACGAGCAGTACTTC
>.|TRBJ2-7|12|TRBV28|.
CASSLGGYEQYF
TGTGCCAGCAGTTTGGGGGGATACGAGCAGTACTTC
>.|TRBJ2-5|15|TRBV28|.
CASSNRQLPQETQYF
TGTGCCAGCAGTAACCGACAGTTACCCCAAGAGACCCAGTACTTC
>.|TRBJ2-4|11|TRBV19|.
CASGWKDIQYF
TGTGCCAGTGGATGGAAGGACATTCAGTACTTC
>.|TRBJ2-3|14|TRBV6-5|.
CASSGPGLGGTQYF
TGTGCCAGCAGTGGACCGGGACTAGGGGGCACGCAGTATTTT
>TRBD1|TRBJ1-6|15|TRBV27|.
CASSFGTGFNSPLHF
TGTGCCAGCAGTTTCGGGACAGGGTTTAATTCACCCCTCCACTTT
>TRBD1|TRBJ1-1|14|TRBV6-9|.
CASSLRQGAVEAFF
TGTGCCAGCAGCCTACGACAGGGGGCTGTTGAAGCTTTCTTT
>TRBD2|TRBJ2-3|13|TRBV28|.
CASSGGGTDTQYF
TGTGCCAGCTCGGGGGGGGGCACAGATACGCAGTATTTT
>.|TRBJ2-1|16|TRBV18|.
CASSPLSQSDYNEQFF
TGTGCCAGCTCACCACTCAGCCAGTCCGACTACAATGAGCAGTTCTTC
>.|TRBJ2-2|13|TRBV7-9|.
CASSPRPTGELFF
TGTGCCAGCAGCCCTCGACCCACCGGGGAGCTGTTTTTT
>.|TRBJ1-1|13|TRBV11-2|.
CASSQGLNTEAFF
TGTGCCAGCAGCCAGGGGTTGAACACTGAAGCTTTCTTT
>TRBD2|TRBJ2-3|20|TRBV13|.
CASSLFREKGGRAAGDTQYF
TGTGCCAGCAGCTTGTTCAGGGAAAAGGGCGGGAGGGCCGCGGGAGATACGCAGTATTTT
>TRBD2|TRBJ2-7|15|TRBV5-6|.
CASSPGLAESYEQYF
TGTGCCAGCAGCCCGGGACTAGCGGAATCCTACGAGCAGTACTTC
>.|TRBJ1-2|15|TRBV6-5|.
CASSVDGTIGSGYTF
TGTGCCAGCAGCGTCGACGGGACGATAGGGAGCGGCTACACCTTC
>.|TRBJ2-3|13|TRBV27|few
CASSPTRSGPQYF
TGTGCCAGCAGCCCGACCCGGTCCGGGCCGCAGTATTTT
>TRBD1|TRBJ1-4|15|TRBV6-5|.
CASSHLQGVDEKLFF
TGTGCCAGCAGCCACTTACAGGGGGTGGATGAAAAACTGTTTTTT
>.|TRBJ2-5|14|TRBV7-7|once
CASSFSLGGETQYF
TGTGCCAGCAGCTTTAGTCTCGGAGGGGAGACCCAGTACTTC
>TRBD1|TRBJ1-5|15|TRBV7-9|.
CASRQGESGNQPQHF
TGTGCCAGCAGACAGGGGGAATCTGGCAATCAGCCCCAGCATTTT
>.|TRBJ1-1|12|TRBV30|.
CAWWGRTLEAFF
TGTGCCTGGTGGGGACGGACCCTTGAAGCTTTCTTT
>TRBD1|TRBJ2-3|15|TRBV28|.
CASSLRQGGTDTQYF
TGTGCCAGCAGTTTAAGGCAGGGGGGCACAGATACGCAGTATTTT
>TRBD1|TRBJ1-4|15|TRBV10-3|.
CAISVDGTANEKLFF
TGTGCCATCAGTGTGGACGGGACAGCTAATGAAAAACTGTTTTTT
>.|TRBJ1-1|13|TRBV11-2|once
CASSLWLNTEAFF
TGTGCCAGCAGCTTATGGCTGAACACTGAAGCTTTCTTT
>.|TRBJ2-3|12|TRBV10-3|.
CAISEGGDTQYF
TGTGCCATCAGTGAGGGGGGGGATACGCAGTATTTT
>.|TRBJ2-3|17|TRBV7-9|once
CASSLAGAHLGGGTQYF
TGTGCCAGCAGCTTAGCTGGAGCGCACCTCGGTGGGGGTACGCAGTATTTT
>.|TRBJ1-1|13|TRBV4-3|.
CASSQESRTEAFF
TGCGCCAGCAGCCAAGAGAGTCGGACAGAAGCTTTCTTT
>TRBD2|TRBJ2-3|17|TRBV5-4|few
CASSLGTSGRAEDTQYF
TGTGCCAGCAGCTTGGGGACTAGCGGGAGGGCGGAAGATACGCAGTATTTT
>TRBD1|TRBJ1-4|17|TRBV9|.
CASSGLLGQDGNEKLFF
TGTGCCAGCAGCGGGTTACTCGGACAGGACGGTAATGAAAAACTGTTTTTT
>TRBD2|TRBJ2-1|15|TRBV7-2|.
CASSLFSGTGGEQFF
TGTGCCAGCAGCCTCTTTAGCGGGACTGGTGGTGAGCAGTTCTTC
>.|TRBJ2-4|18|TRBV27|.
CASSLRTRARGQENIQYF
TGTGCCAGCAGTTTAAGGACCCGGGCCAGGGGCCAAGAAAACATTCAGTACTTC
>TRBD1|TRBJ1-4|15|TRBV18|.
CASSPGQGLGGKLFF
TGTGCCAGCTCACCGGGACAGGGTTTGGGCGGAAAACTGTTTTTT
>.|TRBJ2-3|14|TRBV5-1|.
CASRLLPSTDTQYF
TGCGCCAGCAGGCTGCTTCCCAGCACAGATACGCAGTATTTT
>TRBD2|TRBJ2-2|15|TRBV6-4|.
CASSTGLAGTGELFF
TGTGCCAGCAGTACCGGACTAGCGGGCACCGGGGAGCTGTTTTTT
>.|TRBJ1-2|13|TRBV7-2|.
CASSLGTAYGYTF
TGTGCCAGCAGCTTAGGGACAGCCTATGGCTACACCTTC
>.|TRBJ2-1|15|TRBV7-6|.
CASSFKRDSYNEQFF
TGTGCCAGCAGCTTCAAGAGGGACTCGTACAATGAGCAGTTCTTC
>.|TRBJ2-7|14|TRBV10-1|.
CASASTGSRHEQYF
TGCGCCAGCGCGTCGACAGGATCGCGCCACGAGCAGTACTTC
>TRBD2|TRBJ2-5|15|TRBV14|.
CASSSILAGQETQYF
TGTGCCAGCAGCTCCATCCTAGCGGGGCAAGAGACCCAGTACTTC
>TRBD2|TRBJ2-7|15|TRBV7-9|.
CASSSLAVGRDEQYF
TGTGCCAGCAGCTCACTAGCGGTCGGTCGCGACGAGCAGTACTTC
>.|TRBJ1-1|16|TRBV18|.
CASSPQGLGGPTEAFF
TGTGCCAGCTCACCACAGGGTTTGGGGGGGCCCACTGAAGCTTTCTTT
>.|TRBJ2-2|17|TRBV5-1|.
CASSLDSVRTLTGELFF
TGCGCCAGCAGCTTGGACAGCGTCCGCACTTTAACCGGGGAGCTGTTTTTT
>TRBD2|TRBJ2-1|16|TRBV7-9|.
CASSPFRLAGNNEQFF
TGTGCCAGCAGCCCTTTCAGACTAGCGGGTAACAATGAGCAGTTCTTC
>.|TRBJ1-1|14|TRBV7-2|.
CASSSRQTMHEAFF
TGTGCCAGCAGCTCTCGACAGACGATGCATGAAGCTTTCTTT
>.|TRBJ1-2|14|TRBV29-1|.
CSVEVGGPNYGYTF
TGCAGCGTTGAAGTTGGGGGCCCGAACTATGGCTACACCTTC
>TRBD1|TRBJ1-1|15|TRBV29-1|.
CSVEGQGGLNTEAFF
TGCAGCGTTGAAGGGCAGGGGGGCTTGAACACTGAAGCTTTCTTT
>TRBD2|TRBJ2-2|16|TRBV5-1|.
CASATGTSEFTGELFF
TGCGCCAGCGCGACCGGGACTAGTGAATTCACCGGGGAGCTGTTTTTT
>.|TRBJ1-4|12|TRBV6-1|.
CASNTGSEKLFF
TGTGCCAGCAATACAGGGAGCGAAAAACTGTTTTTT
>.|TRBJ2-3|15|TRBV29-1|few
CSVVGGASTTDTQYF
TGCAGCGTTGTAGGCGGGGCGAGCACCACAGATACGCAGTATTTT
>.|TRBJ1-5|13|TRBV15|.
CATSKEGDQPQHF
TGTGCCACCAGCAAAGAAGGGGATCAGCCCCAGCATTTT
>TRBD2|TRBJ2-1|16|TRBV10-3|.
CAISEGGLAGNNEQFF
TGTGCCATCAGTGAGGGGGGACTAGCGGGTAACAATGAGCAGTTCTTC
>.|TRBJ1-2|14|TRBV28|.
CASTNLGGFYGYTF
TGTGCCAGCACCAATCTCGGGGGCTTCTATGGCTACACCTTC
>.|TRBJ2-3|13|TRBV2|once
CASSESRADTQYF
TGTGCCAGCAGTGAATCCAGGGCAGATACGCAGTATTTT
>.|TRBJ2-7|16|TRBV14|once
CASSQDRRPIGNEQYF
TGTGCCAGCAGCCAAGATAGGCGGCCGATAGGCAACGAGCAGTACTTC
>.|TRBJ1-1|11|TRBV6-1|.
CASSELEGAFF
TGTGCCAGCAGTGAGTTAGAGGGAGCTTTCTTT
>.|TRBJ2-7|13|TRBV7-8|.
CASSLGRGREQYF
TGTGCCAGCAGCTTAGGGAGGGGGCGCGAGCAGTACTTC
>TRBD1|TRBJ2-6|17|TRBV7-6|.
CASSSRTGQPGANVLTF
TGTGCCAGCAGCTCCCGGACAGGGCAGCCTGGGGCCAACGTCCTGACTTTC